A single sample gave rise to the 3 T cell receptor beta chains below, sequenced in a study of Ad26.COV2.S vaccination and SARS-CoV-2 variants. The repertoire was sequenced with immunoSEQ multiplex PCR; TCRdb's copy has only in-frame clones and lacks some. The repertoire holds 440,000 or so clones, with about 92% as singletons. Treatment reported: about 20 received Ad26.COV2.S at low or high dose, single or two shots; several received placebo; per-sample allocation not given. Specimens were obtained on day 63 following the first vaccine or placebo injection. Sequenced here: peripheral blood, sampled in a trial of Ad26.COV2.S vaccine versus placebo. The receptors here all came from a person between 18 and 60 years old who received the Ad26.COV2.S COVID-19 vaccine or a placebo.

V usage is TRBV7-9 and J usage is TRBJ2-7; no firm D call. The CDR3 length is 13 residues. The V end lost 4 bases, the J end lost 1 base, and 8 bases lay between the germline ends. Germline V CDR1 and CDR2: SEHNR, FQNEAQ (reference sequence). CDR3: CASSYRESYEQYF. As DNA, the CDR3 is TGTGCCAGCAGCTACAGAGAATCCTACGAGCAGTACTTC.

The chain carries TRBV19 and TRBJ1-5; D unclear. This CDR3 is 14 amino acids long. V shed 1 base and J shed 9 bases, with 13 bases lying between them. Germline CDR1 is LNHDA and CDR2 is SQIVND (reference sequence). Written as DNA, the CDR3 is TGTGCCAGTAGTATAGCAGACCCACGAGGGCCCCAGCATTTT. Residues: CASSIADPRGPQHF.

DNA for the CDR3: TGTGCCAGCAGCCCCCATGGACAGAATGAAAAACTGTTTTTT. This encodes CASSPHGQNEKLFF. V is TRBV4-2 and J is TRBJ1-4; possible D gene TRBD1, 6 bases. The CDR3 has 14 amino acids. Trimming removed 4 bases at V and 5 bases at J, with 11 bases between. CDR1 is LGHNA, CDR2 YNFKEQ, per germline.